Below, 21 T cell receptor beta chains from the same sample are listed, as sequenced in a study of T cells in Graves' hyperthyroidism and ophthalmopathy. Researchers took RNA transcripts and amplified the TCR beta CDR3 regions from them. When the TCR CDR3 underwent first-round RT-PCR, the HTBI primer set was used. In TCRdb, the multiplex PCR reads were re-called with MiXCR into one record per CDR3 protein. Among 640,000 or so distinct CDR3 sequences, 13% to 15% were seen once, and the ten largest hold roughly 7%. Sequenced material: blood. The receptors derive from a woman aged 18-30 years with Graves' ophthalmopathy.

This clonotype came up many times. V is TRBV9 and J is TRBJ1-1; the D gene is possibly TRBD1 (5 bases). This CDR3 contains 14 residues. Germline CDR1 SGDLS, CDR2 YYNGEE. The V end lost 1 base, the J end lost 5 bases, and 12 bases lay between the germline ends. The DNA for the CDR3 is TGTGCCAGCAGCGTACGGGGGAGAGGTACTGAAGCTTTCTTT. Protein product: CASSVRGRGTEAFF.

This clonotype has at least ten counts. This sequence joins TRBV12-3 or TRBV12-4 and TRBJ1-5; 9 bases match TRBD1. This CDR3 region has 15 residues. After removal of 4 bases from V and 6 bases from J, the junction contained 7 bases not matched to a gene. As DNA, the CDR3 is TGTGCCAGCAGTTCACGGACAGGGGCGATTCAGCCCCAGCATTTT. This gives the protein CASSSRTGAIQPQHF.

This clonotype was observed a handful of times. The rearrangement links TRBV29-1 to TRBJ2-5; 11 positions match TRBD2. Trimming removed 7 bases from V and 2 bases from J; junction bases left unmatched: 9. Germline V gene lookup returns CDR1 SQVTM and CDR2 ANQGSEA. The CDR3 length is 15 residues. DNA of the CDR3: TGCAGCGCCCGAATTAGCGGGAGGGTTCAAGAGACCCAGTACTTC. Its protein is CSARISGRVQETQYF.

This chain uses TRBV6-4 with TRBJ1-5; TRBD1 matches 9 bases. The CDR3 totals 17 residues. Germline-derived CDR1 and CDR2 are MRHNA and SNTAGT. V lost 1 base, J lost 2 bases, and 6 bases stayed unmatched. CDR3 coding DNA: TGTGCCAGCAGTGACTTTCCGAGGACAGGGGGCAATCAGCCCCAGCATTTT. Translated, it gives CASSDFPRTGGNQPQHF.

Ten or more counts support this clonotype. CDR3 sequence: CASSPSPLFPQGLYGYTF. CDR3 nucleotide sequence: TGTGCCAGCAGCCCTAGCCCCCTTTTCCCACAGGGGCTCTATGGCTACACCTTC. This rearrangement joins TRBV7-9 to TRBJ1-2; 7 nucleotides match TRBD1. This CDR3 spans 18 amino acids. V shed 5 bases and J 4 bases; nucleotides not matched to a gene: 19. The germline V gene has CDR1 SEHNR and CDR2 FQNEAQ (reference sequence).

This clonotype was seen many times. The chain employs TRBV19 and TRBJ2-3; 10 nucleotides line up with TRBD2. The CDR3 spans 16 residues. V shed 5 bases, J shed 0 bases, and the junction held 5 bases outside the gene matches. CDR1 is LNHDA, CDR2 SQIVND, per germline (reference sequence). CDR3 amino acids: CASSFRTSGSTDTQYF. DNA for the CDR3: TGTGCCAGTAGTTTTCGGACTAGCGGAAGCACAGATACGCAGTATTTT.

This clonotype was seen repeatedly, ten times or more. The CDR3 DNA reads TGTGCTAGTGGTTTAGGCCGGCAGGGAGCTTTCTTT. This translates into CASGLGRQGAFF. The chain has TRBV12-5 and TRBJ1-1; possible D gene TRBD1, 5 bases. Trimming shortened V by 3 bases and J by 10 bases, and 12 bases separated the two germline ends. From germline, CDR1 is LGHNT and CDR2 FRNRAP. CDR3 length equals 12 residues. The full variable domain, rest sourced from reference TRBV12-5 and TRBJ1-1, is DARVTQTPRHKVTEMGQEVTMRCQPILGHNTVFWYRQTMMQGLELLAYFRNRAPLDDSGMPKDRFSAEMPDATLATLKIQPSEPRDSAVYFCASGLGRQGAFFGQGTRLTVV.

This clonotype was observed at least ten times. The chain links TRBV18 to TRBJ1-2; 7 nucleotides agree with TRBD1. The CDR3 totals 14 residues. V was pared by 5 bases and J by 6 bases, with 9 bases of the junction left unmatched. Germline V gives CDR1 KGHSH, CDR2 LQKENI. CDR3: CASSSMDRPHGYTF. CDR3 in DNA: TGTGCCAGCTCATCAATGGACAGGCCGCATGGCTACACCTTC.

This clonotype occurred many times. The chain is built from TRBV7-2 and TRBJ2-3, with 9 bases lining up with TRBD2. CDR1 is SGHTA, CDR2 FQGNSA, per germline. After removal of 4 bases from V and 6 bases from J, the junction contained 11 bases not matched to a gene. The CDR3 consists of 16 residues. CDR3 coding DNA: TGTGCCAGCAGCTCGTTAGCGGGGGCCACTTTTGATACGCAGTATTTT. It is translated as CASSSLAGATFDTQYF.

This clonotype has only a few counts. The chain employs TRBV27 and TRBJ2-7; D may be TRBD2 (5 bases). The CDR3 sequence is 13 residues long. V lost 3 bases and J lost 3, with 9 bases in between. Looked up from germline, CDR1 is MNHEY and CDR2 is SMNVEV (reference sequence). CDR3 sequence (DNA): TGTGCCAGCAGTTTGAGGGCCCTCTACGAGCAGTACTTC. This gives the protein CASSLRALYEQYF.

A word on this clonotype: Since the CDR3 does not end with the conserved phenylalanine or tryptophan, this likely comes from a read error. V gene TRBV3-1 combines with J gene TRBJ1-3; D is unresolved. Trimming removed 1 base at V and 4 bases at J, with 14 bases between. This CDR3 has 16 residues. CDR1 and CDR2 from the germline V gene are LGHDT and YNNKEL (reference sequence). For the CDR3, the DNA is TGTGCCAGCAGCCAAGGAAGTGCGCGGATGGGAAACACCATATATCTT. The encoded protein is CASSQGSARMGNTIYL.

This clonotype was seen more than once but under ten times. CDR3 in amino acids: CASSPNRGPNEKLFF. Written as DNA, the CDR3 is TGTGCCAGCAGCCCCAACAGGGGGCCAAATGAAAAACTGTTTTTT. The chain links TRBV7-2 to TRBJ1-4; 9 nucleotides line up with TRBD1. This CDR3 spans 15 amino acids. Germline CDR1 reads SGHTA; CDR2 reads FQGNSA. V shed 5 bases and J 5 bases; nucleotides not matched to a gene: 6.

Details on this clonotype: A much larger clone lies a single base off, so this may be a read error. J is TRBJ2-1 and V is TRBV6-1; D is possibly TRBD1 (5 bases). In germline, CDR1 is MNHNS, CDR2 SASEGT. V lost 2 bases, J lost 10 bases, and 6 bases lay in between. This CDR3 has 11 residues. The chain's CDR3 is CASSESGEQFF. The DNA of the CDR3 is TGTGCCAGCAGTGAATCAGGGGAGCAGTTCTTC.

The rearrangement joins TRBV9 to TRBJ1-2; D is perhaps TRBD1 (6 bases). Germline V gene data show CDR1 as SGDLS and CDR2 as YYNGEE. The ends were cut back, 3 bases at V and 0 bases at J, with 12 bases in the middle. This CDR3 region has 15 residues. The DNA of the CDR3 is TGTGCCAGCAGCGAAACAGGGAATTCTAACTATGGCTACACCTTC. Its translation is CASSETGNSNYGYTF.

This clonotype has ten or more counts. This chain connects TRBV7-3 to TRBJ2-5; no reliable D call. Trimming cost V 1 base and J 5 bases, with 8 bases left between them. In germline, CDR1 is SGHTA, CDR2 FQGTGA. The length of the CDR3 is 13 residues. This CDR3 is CASSLSPAETQYF. The CDR3 bases are TGTGCCAGCAGCTTAAGTCCGGCGGAGACCCAGTACTTC.

This clonotype has a count of ten or more. The chain employs TRBV2 and TRBJ1-5; 7 nucleotides agree with TRBD1. V lost 6 bases and J lost 6; bases outside the gene matches: 5. Germline CDR1 SNHLY, CDR2 FYNNEI. This CDR3 is built from 13 residues. The CDR3 DNA is TGTGCCAGCAGCGACAGGGAAAGTCAGCCCCAGCATTTT. Translated, it gives CASSDRESQPQHF. The variable domain in full, with the rest retrieved from reference TRBV2 and TRBJ1-5, is EPEVTQTPSHQVTQMGQEVILRCVPISNHLYFYWYRQILGQKVEFLVSFYNNEISEKSEIFDDQFSVERPDGSNFTLKIRSTKLEDSAMYFCASSDRESQPQHFGDGTRLSIL.

The rearrangement uses TRBV5-4 and TRBJ2-7, with TRBD1 matching 9 bases. With V trimmed by 4 bases and J by 1 base, 9 bases remained unmatched. Germline V gene data show CDR1 as SGHNT and CDR2 as YYREEE (reference sequence). The CDR3 covers 16 residues. The CDR3 loop reads CASSQNPDRGSYEQYF. CDR3 DNA: TGTGCCAGCAGCCAAAACCCGGACAGGGGTTCCTACGAGCAGTACTTC.

The chain links TRBV20-1 to TRBJ2-7; D might be TRBD1 (5 bases). Germline values: CDR1 DFQATT, CDR2 SNEGSKA (reference sequence). The CDR3 spans 14 residues. V was clipped by 5 bases and J by 0 bases, with 14 bases between them. The CDR3 here is CSASRQLNSYEQYF. The DNA for the CDR3 is TGCAGTGCTTCCCGACAGTTGAACTCCTACGAGCAGTACTTC.

A few counts support this clonotype. One end of the junction fails to match germline, which may point to a read error. The chain recombines TRBV7-7 with TRBJ1-1; unclear D gene. CDR3 length: 15 residues. Germline V CDR1 and CDR2: SSHAT, FNYEAQ (reference sequence). The CDR3, as DNA: TGTGCTAGCAGCTTATTCGAGGGCGGGAACACTGAAGCTTTCTTT. It specifies CASSLFEGGNTEAFF.

This clonotype came up many times. The gene calls are TRBV7-9 and TRBJ2-1; the D is unclear. Trimming stripped 2 bases from V and 7 bases from J, with 9 bases between. CDR3 size: 13 residues. Germline V lookup: CDR1 SEHNR, CDR2 FQNEAQ (reference sequence). For the CDR3, the DNA is TGTGCCAGCAGCTTACCTTTCGCGAATGAGCAGTTCTTC. As protein: CASSLPFANEQFF.

In its sample, this clonotype was seen many times. The J gene is TRBJ2-7, the V gene TRBV27; D remains ambiguous. Per the germline V gene, CDR1 is MNHEY and CDR2 is SMNVEV (reference sequence). The CDR3 runs to 13 residues. Deletions cut 6 bases from V and 3 bases from J, with 12 bases between. The CDR3 is CASSNGVYYEQYF. The CDR3 coding sequence is TGTGCCAGCAGCAATGGGGTTTACTACGAGCAGTACTTC.